This TCR beta chain comes out of a study of T cell responses to AZD1222 COVID-19 vaccine. The table came from immunoSEQ multiplex PCR; TCRdb's copy has only in-frame clones and leaves some out. The sample lists 70,000 to 95,000 clones, 75% to 95% seen once, with around 10% in the top ten. The CDR3 consists of 13 residues. Between the trimmed V and J ends, which lost 3 bases and 4 bases, there was a span of 9 bases. This TCR came from an adult who received the AZD1222 COVID-19 vaccine. The specimen comprised peripheral blood, sampled 28 days after the second AZD1222 dose. J is TRBJ1-2 and V is TRBV12-3 or TRBV12-4; D is uncertain. CDR3 amino acids: CASSLSQSYGYTF. The DNA for the CDR3 is TGTGCCAGCAGTTTGAGTCAGTCCTATGGCTACACCTTC.